The TCR beta chain under discussion was sequenced for a study of human T cells and chemical hapten exposure. Across the whole study: Readings were taken at 6 days from patch tests that had applied 0.01% DPC to the upper back. General study findings and limits: Among expanded TCRs, significantly more large CDR3 similarity clusters formed than among controls.

Sample time point: patch test 2, 6 weeks after DPC sensitization. Noted treatment: therapeutic diphenylcyclopropenone sensitization with weekly scalp DPC. TCRdb recomputed calls from the RACE reads with MiXCR, one row per CDR3 protein. The data hold about 140,000 distinct CDR3 sequences, with roughly 10% observed a single time. This CDR3 comprises 13 residues. The V gene lost 5 bases and the J gene lost 7 bases, with 14 bases spanning the gap. Germline lookup yields CDR1 SGHAT and CDR2 FQNNGV. This clonotype was detected many times. Its antigen is still unknown. V and J are TRBV11-2 and TRBJ2-5, with D hard to call. The specimen was whole blood, collected in connection with sensitization to the hapten diphenylcyclopropenone (DPC). The sequence was collected from a woman in her forties or fifties with alopecia areata. Some clones in this sample may be carry-over from other donors' samples. The CDR3: CASSLSLGRTQYF. The DNA for the CDR3 is TGTGCCAGCAGCCTCAGTTTGGGCAGGACCCAGTACTTC.